The entry below gives a single T cell receptor beta chain sequence along with its context. The antigen is not known. These data are taken from a study of T cells in localized non-small cell lung cancer. General study findings and limits: Owing to sequencing of a solitary tumor region, heterogeneity cannot be discounted. Overall survival was longer when the density of T cells in the blood was higher. There were a median around 60 of the top 100 tumor clones appearing in adjacent lung. Of the tissues analyzed, uninvolved adjacent lung showed maximal T cell clonality, greater than tumor.

The table came from immunoSEQ multiplex PCR; TCRdb's copy has only in-frame clones and leaves some out. The data contain roughly 38,000 clones, around 86% of them seen just once; the ten biggest clones take up about 6%. The clonotype originates from a male donor at least 60 years old with stage II lung adenocarcinoma. Sequencing used peripheral blood mononuclear cells, obtained before any cancer treatment.

In DNA, the CDR3 is TGTGCCAGCAGCCGCGGACCACCTCGCTCTGGGGCCAACGTCCTGACTTTC. Protein: CASSRGPPRSGANVLTF. The rearrangement uses TRBV11-2 and TRBJ2-6, with D unresolved. CDR1 is SGHAT, CDR2 FQNNGV, per germline. V was cut by 5 bases and J by 0 bases, with 14 bases left in between. The CDR3 runs to 17 residues.